These 30 T cell receptor beta chains came from one sample sequenced in a study of blood T cell repertoires in COVID-19. Libraries were prepared by immunoSEQ multiplex PCR; TCRdb keeps only in-frame clonotypes and omits some of them. The table lists over 150,000 clones, over 80% of them singletons. What was sequenced was peripheral blood. Receptors originate from a woman between 40 and 55 years old with COVID-19, enrolled during active disease.

The J gene is TRBJ1-4, the V gene TRBV4-1; D possibly corresponds to TRBD1 (5 bases). Trimming stripped 3 bases from V and 2 bases from J, with 16 bases between. CDR1 MGHRA and CDR2 YSYEKL come from the germline V gene. CDR3 length equals 17 residues. This CDR3 reads CASSHIPGGGTNEKLFF. The CDR3 DNA is TGCGCCAGCAGCCATATCCCTGGTGGGGGGACTAATGAAAAACTGTTTTTT.

V is TRBV6-1 and J is TRBJ2-7, with D perhaps matching TRBD2 (6 bases). Per germline, CDR1 MNHNS and CDR2 SASEGT. This CDR3 comprises 16 residues. The ends were cut back, 0 bases at V and 3 bases at J, with 15 bases in the middle. CDR3 in amino acids: CASSEAGGVKVYEQYF. CDR3 nucleotides: TGTGCCAGCAGTGAAGCGGGGGGAGTAAAAGTCTACGAGCAGTACTTC.

About this clone: A junction end diverges from the germline sequence, so it may reflect a read error. The chain recombines TRBV6-6 with TRBJ2-7, with D possibly TRBD2 on 5 matching bases. The germline gives CDR1 MNHNY, CDR2 SVGAGI (reference sequence). The CDR3 runs 14 residues. This CDR3 is CASSETGYSYEQYF. The CDR3 DNA follows: TGTGCGAGCAGCGAGACGGGATACTCCTACGAGCAGTACTTC.

This clone was detected a few times. The rearrangement links TRBV3-1 (or the pseudogene TRBV3-2) to TRBJ1-6; perhaps TRBD1 as D (5 bases). Trimming took off 3 bases at V and 0 bases at J, with 9 bases between the two ends. The CDR3 contains 16 residues. In germline, CDR1 is LGHDT, CDR2 YNNKEL (reference sequence). CDR3 coding DNA: TGTGCCAGCAGCCACAGGGTGAGCTCCTATAATTCACCCCTCCACTTT. This sequence encodes CASSHRVSSYNSPLHF.

V gene TRBV5-6 combines with J gene TRBJ1-1; D is possibly TRBD1 (5 bases). Germline V lookup: CDR1 SGHDT, CDR2 YYEEEE. Trimming removed 4 bases at V and 2 bases at J, with 9 bases between. CDR3 length equals 13 residues. The CDR3 bases are TGTGCCAGCAGCACCGACAGTAACACTGAAGCTTTCTTT. Translated: CASSTDSNTEAFF.

In regard to this clone: Additional DNA sequences in this sample encode the identical CDR3. The CDR3 DNA follows: TGCAGCGTTGAAGTCCTAGAAGCTTTCTTT. Protein sequence: CSVEVLEAFF. V and J are TRBV29-1 and TRBJ1-1; D gene uncertain. V lost 1 base to trimming and J lost 8 bases, with 5 bases between them. CDR1 is SQVTM, CDR2 ANQGSEA, per germline. CDR3 length: 10 amino acids.

The genes are TRBV6-1 and TRBJ1-5; possible D gene TRBD1, 6 bases. Between the trimmed V and J ends, which lost 1 base and 0 bases, there was a span of 7 bases. CDR1 and CDR2 (germline): MNHNS, SASEGT. This CDR3 contains 15 residues. The CDR3 loop reads CASSEGTVSNQPQHF. The CDR3 nucleotides read TGTGCCAGCAGTGAAGGGACAGTTAGCAATCAGCCCCAGCATTTT.

This chain connects TRBV6-5 to TRBJ1-6, with D possibly matching TRBD1 (6 bases). The germline gives CDR1 MNHEY, CDR2 SVGAGI. V lost 6 bases and J 10 bases, leaving 16 bases between the germline ends. This CDR3 is built from 14 residues. CDR3 residues: CASRPGTPWSPLHF. The CDR3, as DNA: TGTGCCAGCAGACCCGGGACACCTTGGTCACCCCTCCACTTT.

This rearrangement joins TRBV14 to TRBJ2-3; possible D gene TRBD2, 6 bases. The V end lost 8 bases, the J end lost 8 bases, and 14 bases lay between the germline ends. Germline V CDR1 and CDR2: SGHDN, FVKESK. The CDR3 runs to 12 residues. The CDR3 is CASGDSWATQYF. CDR3 in DNA: TGTGCCAGCGGGGACTCTTGGGCTACGCAGTATTTT.

The chain recombines TRBV10-3 with TRBJ1-6, with 9 bases aligning to TRBD1. The trim removed 5 bases at V and 10 bases at J, leaving 6 bases unmatched. The CDR3 is 14 residues long. Germline loops: CDR1 ENHRY, CDR2 SYGVKD. The CDR3 loop is CAISRTGGESPLHF. The CDR3 nucleotides are TGTGCCATCAGTAGAACAGGGGGCGAGTCACCCCTCCACTTT.

The chain's CDR3 is CATSITLSGLNQPQHF. CDR3 nucleotide sequence: TGTGCCACCAGCATTACGTTGTCAGGCCTCAATCAGCCCCAGCATTTT. The chain employs TRBV15 and TRBJ1-5; no firm D call. Trimming stripped 4 bases from V and 3 bases from J, with 16 bases between. This CDR3 spans 16 amino acids. CDR1 is LNHNV and CDR2 is YYDKDF in the germline V gene (reference sequence). Full variable domain (rest looked up from reference TRBV15 and TRBJ1-5): DAMVIQNPRYQVTQFGKPVTLSCSQTLNHNVMYWYQQKSSQAPKLLFHYYDKDFNNEADTPDNFQSRRPNTSFCFLDIRSPGLGDTAMYLCATSITLSGLNQPQHFGDGTRLSIL.

In nucleotides, the CDR3 is TGTGCCAGCAGCCCACAGGGGGTATTGTCCTACAATGAGCAGTTCTTC. This gives the protein CASSPQGVLSYNEQFF. The chain joins TRBV11-3 to TRBJ2-1; 8 nucleotides match TRBD1. This CDR3 has 16 residues. Germline assignment: CDR1 SGHNT and CDR2 YENEEA. J gave up 1 base and V 5 bases, and 7 bases lay outside the gene matches.

This clone was picked up a small number of times. The chain uses TRBV7-9 and TRBJ1-3, with D possibly matching TRBD1 (6 bases). The V and J ends lost 11 bases and 4 bases respectively, with 15 bases between them. The germline V gene has CDR1 SEHNR and CDR2 FQNEAQ (reference sequence). The CDR3 length is 13 residues. CDR3 DNA: TGTGCCCTTCGAGGGGGTGAAGGAAACACCATATATTTT. This translates into CALRGGEGNTIYF. Looking up the rest from reference TRBV7-9 and TRBJ1-3 gives the full variable domain: DTGVSQNPRHKITKRGQNVTFRCDPISEHNRLYWYRQTLGQGPEFLTYFQNEAQLEKSRLLSDRFSAERPKGSFSTLEIQRTEQGDSAMYLCALRGGEGNTIYFGEGSWLTVV.

The chain uses TRBV5-1 and TRBJ1-5; 9 nucleotides line up with TRBD1. The CDR3 runs to 13 residues. Germline assignment: CDR1 SGHRS and CDR2 YFSETQ. The J segment lost 6 bases and the V segment lost 4 bases, leaving 2 bases of the junction unmatched. CDR3 protein: CASSPDRGQPQHF. Here the CDR3 DNA reads TGCGCCAGCAGCCCGGACAGGGGTCAGCCCCAGCATTTT.

The rearrangement links TRBV28 to TRBJ2-2; 9 nucleotides align to TRBD1. CDR3 length: 15 residues. CDR1 and CDR2 (germline): MDHEN, SYDVKM. V was pared by 5 bases and J by 2 bases, with 3 bases of the junction left unmatched. The DNA of the CDR3 is TGTGCCAGCAGTCTACAGGGGGCTAACACCGGGGAGCTGTTTTTT. Amino acid sequence: CASSLQGANTGELFF.

The rearrangement joins TRBV7-6 to TRBJ2-7, with D tentatively TRBD2 (7 bases). There are 15 residues in the CDR3. Germline CDR1 reads SGHVS; CDR2 reads FNYEAQ. Trimming removed 5 bases from V and 4 bases from J, with 18 bases in between. The CDR3 DNA reads TGTGCCAGCAGCCTGGGGGGGGCTGGAAGGTACGAGCAGTACTTC. The encoded protein is CASSLGGAGRYEQYF.

In this sample, this clone turned up a few times. The chain links TRBV9 to TRBJ1-1; 9 nucleotides agree with TRBD1. The V gene end was trimmed by 4 bases and the J gene end by 6 bases; junction bases not matched to a gene: 7. Germline assignment: CDR1 SGDLS and CDR2 YYNGEE. The CDR3 runs 14 residues. CDR3 DNA sequence: TGTGCCAGCAGCTTGGGACAGGGAGTCGCTGAAGCTTTCTTT. This sequence encodes CASSLGQGVAEAFF.

The CDR3 DNA reads as TGTGCCAGCAGCTCCACTGCGGAAAACGGGCAGTACTTC. This translates into CASSSTAENGQYF. The genes are TRBV13 and TRBJ2-7; no clear D gene. V gave up 4 bases and J gave up 9 bases, with 16 bases separating them. Germline CDR1 reads PRHDT; CDR2 reads FYEKMQ (reference sequence). The CDR3 is made up of 13 amino acids.

V and J are TRBV11-2 and TRBJ2-1, with TRBD2 identical over 8 bases. V dropped 1 base and J dropped 2; count of bases not matched to a gene: 13. CDR1 and CDR2 from the germline V gene are SGHAT and FQNNGV. CDR3 length: 19 amino acids. The CDR3 is CASSLAGGPRSTAYNEQFF. In nucleotides, the CDR3 is TGTGCCAGCAGCTTAGCGGGAGGGCCCAGGTCTACGGCCTACAATGAGCAGTTCTTC. Full variable domain (rest looked up from reference TRBV11-2 and TRBJ2-1): EAGVAQSPRYKIIEKRQSVAFWCNPISGHATLYWYQQILGQGPKLLIQFQNNGVVDDSQLPKDRFSAERLKGVDSTLKIQPAKLEDSAVYLCASSLAGGPRSTAYNEQFFGPGTRLTVL.

The chain is built from TRBV28 and TRBJ1-2, with D unresolved. CDR3 length: 13 amino acids. CDR1 and CDR2 (germline): MDHEN, SYDVKM. V was trimmed by 3 bases and J by 8 bases, leaving 13 bases between them. The CDR3 reads CASSLVRSNGYTF. DNA of the CDR3: TGTGCCAGCAGTTTGGTGAGGTCGAACGGCTACACCTTC.

In this sample, this clone turned up a few times. Germline is not matched at one junction end, which may reflect a read error. The J gene is TRBJ1-5, the V gene TRBV6-1, with D uncertain. Germline V gives CDR1 MNHNS, CDR2 SASEGT. There are 18 residues in the CDR3. The CDR3 reads CASREGSFPLGRNQPQHF. CDR3 coding DNA: TGTGCCAGCAGGGAAGGCAGCTTTCCCCTTGGGCGCAATCAGCCCCAGCATTTT.

This chain connects TRBV24-1 to TRBJ2-3; TRBD2 aligns across 8 bases. With 5 bases clipped from V and 4 bases from J, the junction kept 10 bases outside the gene matches. Germline-derived CDR1 and CDR2 are KGHDR and SFDVKD. This CDR3 is 16 amino acids long. As DNA, the CDR3 is TGTGCCACCAGTGCCCGGGGGGGAGTGGAGGCAGATACGCAGTATTTT. The encoded protein is CATSARGGVEADTQYF.

V and J are TRBV7-3 and TRBJ1-6; no reliable D call. The CDR3 loop spans 14 amino acids. V dropped 1 base and J dropped 7 bases, with 8 bases sitting between them. Per the germline V gene, CDR1 is SGHTA and CDR2 is FQGTGA. The CDR3 nucleotides are TGTGCCAGCAGCTTAAGGGCCAGCAATTCACCCCTCCACTTT. The encoded protein is CASSLRASNSPLHF.

J is TRBJ1-1 and V is TRBV19; the D gene is possibly TRBD1 (6 bases). The CDR3 length is 14 residues. From germline, CDR1 is LNHDA and CDR2 SQIVND (reference sequence). The germline V and J ends were trimmed by 1 base and 9 bases, with 15 bases remaining between them. The CDR3 DNA reads TGTGCCAGTAGTATAGGAACAGGGTTTGGGAAAGCTTTCTTT. It is translated as CASSIGTGFGKAFF.

CDR3 DNA: TGTGCCAGCAGTGGGCAAACGGCCAACGTCCTGACTTTC. Amino acid sequence: CASSGQTANVLTF. This chain uses TRBV2 with TRBJ2-6, with unresolved D. Looked up from germline, CDR1 is SNHLY and CDR2 is FYNNEI. The CDR3 contains 13 residues. V was clipped by 4 bases and J by 6 bases, with 7 bases between them.

V usage is TRBV19 and J usage is TRBJ1-2, with D possibly being TRBD1 (6 bases). The CDR3 has 13 residues. The V gene's germline CDR1 is LNHDA and CDR2 SQIVND (reference sequence). The V end was cut by 8 bases, the J end by 8 bases, with 18 bases between. CDR3 residues: CASSTGTGMGYTF. In DNA form, the CDR3 reads TGTGCCAGTTCTACAGGGACGGGCATGGGCTACACCTTC. Together with reference TRBV19 and TRBJ1-2, the CDR3 gives the full variable domain: DGGITQSPKYLFRKEGQNVTLSCEQNLNHDAMYWYRQDPGQGLRLIYYSQIVNDFQKGDIAEGYSVSREKKESFPLTVTSAQKNPTAFYLCASSTGTGMGYTFGSGTRLTVV.

This clone was seen a handful of times. An end of the junction differs from the germline gene, which may be a read error. The rearrangement joins TRBV18 to TRBJ2-1; 11 nucleotides agree with TRBD2. CDR1 KGHSH and CDR2 LQKENI come from the germline V gene. The CDR3 covers 14 residues. CDR3 region: CASSASGGYTEQFF. Here the CDR3 DNA reads TGTGCCAGCTCAGCTAGCGGGGGGTACACTGAGCAGTTCTTC.

This chain connects TRBV6-5 to TRBJ2-7; D gene unclear. Germline V gives CDR1 MNHEY, CDR2 SVGAGI. The V gene lost 6 bases and the J gene lost 2 bases, with 14 bases spanning the gap. This CDR3 spans 14 amino acids. Written as DNA, the CDR3 is TGTGCCAGCAGATTCATCTACAGACCCTACGAGCAGTACTTC. Translation gives CASRFIYRPYEQYF.

The chain recombines TRBV2 with TRBJ1-2, with 9 bases fitting TRBD1. V was clipped by 7 bases and J by 5 bases; unmatched bases: 5. Looked up from germline, CDR1 is SNHLY and CDR2 is FYNNEI. The length of the CDR3 is 13 residues. CDR3 loop: CASTQGALYGYTF. In nucleotides, the CDR3 is TGTGCCAGCACACAGGGGGCGCTTTATGGCTACACCTTC.

The gene calls are TRBV28 and TRBJ2-5; maybe TRBD1 (6 bases). CDR3 length equals 15 residues. V gave up 3 bases and J gave up 3 bases, with 14 bases separating them. Per germline, CDR1 MDHEN and CDR2 SYDVKM. The CDR3 nucleotides read TGTGCCAGCAGTTTTCAGGGGAAGGGTGAAGAGACCCAGTACTTC. Amino acid sequence: CASSFQGKGEETQYF.